One and the same sample provided the 26 T cell receptor beta chains below, sequenced in a study of blood T cell repertoires in COVID-19 (dated by TCRdb to 2018 to 2021). Receptors were amplified or captured by the immunoSEQ multiplex PCR assay. TCRdb provides this immuneACCESS table in a form limited to in-frame rearrangements. Some clones are lacking; in checked studies, under half of them reflect an unresolved V gene, and why the rest are absent is not known. The sample table shows about 200,000 clones, and 88% are seen once. The ten largest clones capture roughly 5.5% of the sample. The sample was peripheral blood. Every receptor here comes from a middle-aged man with active or convalescent COVID-19.

This chain joins TRBV3-1 (or the pseudogene TRBV3-2) and TRBJ2-3, with 12 nucleotides matching TRBD2. CDR1 and CDR2 from the germline V gene are LGHDT and YNNKEL (reference sequence). Trimming took 0 bases from V and 2 from J; bases not matched to a gene: 3. There are 17 residues in the CDR3. The CDR3 DNA reads as TGTGCCAGCAGCCAAGAGCCTAGCGGGAGGGTCACAGATACGCAGTATTTT. Residues: CASSQEPSGRVTDTQYF.

The V call is TRBV27, the J call TRBJ2-7, with 8 nucleotides matching TRBD1. J was trimmed by 2 bases and V by 1 base; bases with no gene match: 4. This CDR3 is 15 amino acids long. CDR1 MNHEY and CDR2 SMNVEV come from the germline V gene (reference sequence). The CDR3 spells CASSLFGTGPYEQYF. CDR3 nucleotide sequence: TGTGCCAGCAGTTTATTCGGGACAGGACCCTACGAGCAGTACTTC.

This chain joins TRBV7-2 and TRBJ2-2; weak D call: TRBD1 (5 bases). CDR1 and CDR2 (germline): SGHTA, FQGNSA. The CDR3 is 13 residues long. The germline V and J ends were trimmed by 4 bases and 5 bases, with 8 bases remaining between them. CDR3 sequence reads: CASSSGSTGELFF. CDR3 nucleotide sequence: TGTGCCAGCAGCTCAGGGTCTACCGGGGAGCTGTTTTTT. The full variable domain, in which reference TRBV7-2 and TRBJ2-2 provide the parts outside the CDR3, is GAGVSQSPSNKVTEKGKDVELRCDPISGHTALYWYRQSLGQGLEFLIYFQGNSAPDKSGLPSDRFSAERTGGSVSTLTIQRTQQEDSAVYLCASSSGSTGELFFGEGSRLTVL.

The V call is TRBV5-6, the J call TRBJ1-1; 9 bases are a match to TRBD1. The length of the CDR3 is 18 residues. The J segment lost 0 bases and the V segment lost 6 bases, leaving 15 bases of the junction unmatched. Per the germline V gene, CDR1 is SGHDT and CDR2 is YYEEEE. This CDR3 reads CASMIMLDRGIMNTEAFF. CDR3 bases: TGTGCCAGCATGATAATGTTGGACAGGGGAATAATGAACACTGAAGCTTTCTTT.

The J gene is TRBJ1-5, the V gene TRBV7-8; 7 nucleotides agree with TRBD1. Germline values: CDR1 SGHVS, CDR2 FQNEAQ. The CDR3 runs to 16 residues. The V and J ends lost 1 base and 3 bases, in that order; junction bases with no gene match: 6. The chain's CDR3 is CASSLGPGGNNQPQHF. The CDR3 DNA reads TGTGCCAGCAGCTTAGGGCCAGGGGGAAACAATCAGCCCCAGCATTTT.

The CDR3 spells CDQQGANYEQYF. CDR3 DNA sequence: TGTGATCAACAGGGGGCGAATTACGAGCAGTACTTC. The chain is built from TRBV19 and TRBJ2-7, with 9 bases fitting TRBD1. This CDR3 region has 12 residues. Germline assignment: CDR1 LNHDA and CDR2 SQIVND (reference sequence).

The chain employs TRBV15 and TRBJ2-4; 7 positions match TRBD2. The germline V gene has CDR1 LNHNV and CDR2 YYDKDF (reference sequence). The CDR3 runs to 13 residues. V was clipped by 8 bases and J by 10 bases; unmatched bases: 11. The CDR3 here is CATVSGTARIQYF. CDR3 nucleotides: TGTGCCACCGTCAGCGGGACCGCCCGAATTCAGTACTTC.

The genes are TRBV10-3 and TRBJ2-1; TRBD1 aligns across 7 bases. The CDR3 contains 15 residues. From germline, CDR1 is ENHRY and CDR2 SYGVKD. V gave up 11 bases and J gave up 6 bases; unmatched junction bases: 16. The CDR3, as DNA: TGTGCCCAGCGACAGGGAGACCAACCCTCCAATGAGCAGTTCTTC. This codes for CAQRQGDQPSNEQFF.

V and J are TRBV27 and TRBJ2-3; TRBD2 aligns across 7 bases. J was trimmed by 5 bases and V by 5 bases; bases with no gene match: 7. The CDR3 extends over 14 amino acids. CDR1 and CDR2 from the germline V gene are MNHEY and SMNVEV (reference sequence). The CDR3 DNA reads as TGTGCCAGCAGTGGTCTAGCGGTAGGAGATACGCAGTATTTT. Protein sequence: CASSGLAVGDTQYF.

This clone was counted a few times. The gene calls are TRBV12-5 and TRBJ2-3; D perhaps matches TRBD2 (5 bases). Germline loops: CDR1 LGHNT, CDR2 FRNRAP. V lost 0 bases, J lost 0 bases, and 19 bases lay in between. The CDR3 runs 19 residues. The CDR3 nucleotides read TGTGCTAGTGGTTTGGTACTCGGGGAAGGATCACCTAGCACAGATACGCAGTATTTT. Its protein is CASGLVLGEGSPSTDTQYF. The entire variable domain, with the rest obtained from reference TRBV12-5 and TRBJ2-3, is as follows: DARVTQTPRHKVTEMGQEVTMRCQPILGHNTVFWYRQTMMQGLELLAYFRNRAPLDDSGMPKDRFSAEMPDATLATLKIQPSEPRDSAVYFCASGLVLGEGSPSTDTQYFGPGTRLTVL.

The rearrangement links TRBV29-1 to TRBJ2-3, with unresolved D. Germline V gene sequence: CDR1 SQVTM, CDR2 ANQGSEA. The CDR3 spans 12 residues. Trimming took off 7 bases at V and 1 base at J, with 9 bases between the two ends. The CDR3 DNA follows: TGCAGCGCCTGCCGGGGCACAGATACGCAGTATTTT. Protein product: CSACRGTDTQYF.

This chain uses TRBV6-5 with TRBJ2-7, with TRBD1 matching 7 bases. CDR1 and CDR2 (germline): MNHEY, SVGAGI. The CDR3 extends over 14 amino acids. The junction had 3 bases not matched to a gene; V was cut back by 4 bases and J by 0 bases. CDR3 sequence reads: CASSSDRDSYEQYF. The CDR3 nucleotides read TGTGCCAGCAGTTCCGACAGGGACTCCTACGAGCAGTACTTC.

The chain has TRBV13 and TRBJ2-1, with 9 bases fitting TRBD1. The CDR3 is 16 amino acids. The V gene end was trimmed by 5 bases and the J gene end by 8 bases; junction bases not matched to a gene: 13. The germline CDR1 and CDR2 sequences are PRHDT and FYEKMQ (reference sequence). The CDR3 DNA sequence: TGTGCCAGCAGCCCGGCCTTTATAGGGACAGGGCATGAGCAGTTCTTC. Translated, it gives CASSPAFIGTGHEQFF.

The chain uses TRBV7-6 and TRBJ1-4; TRBD1 matches 7 bases. Trimming took 1 base from V and 2 from J; bases not matched to a gene: 1. In germline, CDR1 is SGHVS, CDR2 FNYEAQ. This CDR3 is 15 amino acids long. The CDR3 DNA reads as TGTGCCAGCAGCTTAGTGGGACAGACTAATGAAAAACTGTTTTTT. As protein: CASSLVGQTNEKLFF. The complete variable domain, with remaining parts taken from reference TRBV7-6 and TRBJ1-4, reads GAGVSQSPRYKVTKRGQDVALRCDPISGHVSLYWYRQALGQGPEFLTYFNYEAQQDKSGLPNDRFSAERPEGSISTLTIQRTEQRDSAMYRCASSLVGQTNEKLFFGSGTQLSVL.

The V and J genes are TRBV5-4 and TRBJ1-1, with D possibly matching TRBD1 (5 bases). Between the trimmed V and J ends, which lost 1 base and 5 bases, there was a span of 12 bases. Germline V gene data show CDR1 as SGHNT and CDR2 as YYREEE (reference sequence). The CDR3 loop spans 14 amino acids. CDR3 coding DNA: TGTGCCAGCAGCTTGCGCGGGGGGGGGACTGAAGCTTTCTTT. Protein sequence: CASSLRGGGTEAFF.

V is TRBV30 and J is TRBJ2-1; 7 bases are shared with TRBD2. The CDR3 loop spans 14 amino acids. V lost 4 bases, J lost 2 bases, and 5 bases stayed unmatched. Germline V lookup: CDR1 GTSNPN, CDR2 SVGIG (reference sequence). The CDR3 nucleotides read TGTGCCTGGATGCGGGAGTTACCCTACAATGAGCAGTTCTTC. This encodes CAWMRELPYNEQFF. Using reference TRBV30 and TRBJ2-1 for the parts outside the CDR3, the full variable domain is SQTIHQWPATLVQPVGSPLSLECTVEGTSNPNLYWYRQAAGRGLQLLFYSVGIGQISSEVPQNLSASRPQDRQFILSSKKLLLSDSGFYLCAWMRELPYNEQFFGPGTRLTVL.

The genes are TRBV28 and TRBJ2-2, with a weak D call TRBD2 (6 bases). CDR3 length: 17 residues. Trimming left V 6 bases short and J 5 bases short, with 22 bases between. Germline V gene data show CDR1 as MDHEN and CDR2 as SYDVKM. The CDR3 protein is CASRTPRRAGGTGELFF. CDR3 bases: TGTGCCAGCAGAACCCCGCGGCGGGCCGGGGGAACCGGGGAGCTGTTTTTT.

This chain connects TRBV29-1 to TRBJ1-1; 8 bases align to TRBD1. CDR1 and CDR2 (germline): SQVTM, ANQGSEA. Germline trimming cut 7 bases from V and 2 bases from J; bases unmatched to any gene: 6. The CDR3 covers 13 residues. Here the CDR3 DNA reads TGCAGCGCCAACAGGGGGATAAACACTGAAGCTTTCTTT. This encodes CSANRGINTEAFF.

Remarks on this clone: The junction departs from the called germline gene at one end, perhaps through a read error. Here the CDR3 DNA reads TGTGCCAGCAGAAGTACTTCAGGGGGCAACCAGCCCCAGCATTTT. This gives the protein CASRSTSGGNQPQHF. The chain links TRBV7-9 to TRBJ1-5, with 8 positions matching TRBD1. Germline-derived CDR1 and CDR2 are SEHNR and FQNEAQ (reference sequence). The CDR3 consists of 15 residues.

In DNA form, the CDR3 reads TGTGCCACCAGTGATTCCCCAGCGGGAGGTTCCTACAATGAGCAGTTCTTC. Its translation: CATSDSPAGGSYNEQFF. The V call is TRBV24-1, the J call TRBJ2-1, with TRBD2 matching 9 bases. Trimming at V came to 2 bases and at J to 1 base, leaving 5 bases not matched to a gene. From germline, CDR1 is KGHDR and CDR2 SFDVKD. This CDR3 comprises 17 residues.

The rearrangement joins TRBV7-9 to TRBJ2-7; D might be TRBD1 (5 bases). Trimming pared 1 base from V and 2 bases from J, leaving 12 bases between. The CDR3 consists of 15 residues. CDR1 and CDR2 (germline): SEHNR, FQNEAQ (reference sequence). The CDR3, as DNA: TGTGCCAGCAGCTTAGTTCCCCAGGGCACCTACGAGCAGTACTTC. This encodes CASSLVPQGTYEQYF.

J is TRBJ1-1 and V is TRBV29-1; D is unclear. V lost 7 bases to trimming and J lost 5 bases, with 11 bases between them. CDR3 size: 11 residues. Germline V gene data show CDR1 as SQVTM and CDR2 as ANQGSEA. The CDR3 region is CSANLVTEAFF. As DNA, the CDR3 is TGCAGCGCCAACTTGGTGACTGAAGCTTTCTTT.

This chain connects TRBV7-7 to TRBJ2-2, with 9 bases matching TRBD1. J gave up 3 bases and V 4 bases, and 6 bases lay outside the gene matches. Germline CDR1 reads SSHAT; CDR2 reads FNYEAQ (reference sequence). The CDR3 extends over 16 amino acids. The CDR3 is CASSYTGGGYTGELFF. The CDR3, as DNA: TGTGCCAGCAGCTATACAGGGGGCGGATACACCGGGGAGCTGTTTTTT.

The chain joins TRBV7-6 to TRBJ2-2; D is uncertain. The CDR3 sequence is 17 residues long. Per the germline V gene, CDR1 is SGHVS and CDR2 is FNYEAQ. V was trimmed by 0 bases and J by 0 bases, leaving 11 bases between them. The CDR3 loop reads CASSLARSGPNTGELFF. In DNA, the CDR3 is TGTGCCAGCAGCTTAGCGAGGTCGGGTCCGAACACCGGGGAGCTGTTTTTT.

This chain connects TRBV19 to TRBJ2-3, with 11 nucleotides matching TRBD2. The CDR3 is 17 residues long. CDR1 and CDR2 (germline): LNHDA, SQIVND (reference sequence). The ends lost 3 bases at V and 2 bases at J; junction bases unmatched: 7. CDR3 protein: CASSISGSGGATDTQYF. CDR3 nucleotide sequence: TGTGCCAGTAGTATCTCAGGTAGCGGGGGGGCCACAGATACGCAGTATTTT.

V usage is TRBV6-5 and J usage is TRBJ2-3; TRBD1 matches 10 bases. The junction had 8 bases not matched to a gene; V was cut back by 5 bases and J by 6 bases. From germline, CDR1 is MNHEY and CDR2 SVGAGI. The CDR3 loop spans 15 amino acids. CDR3 sequence (DNA): TGTGCCAGCAGTACCGGGACAGGGGCTTTCGATACGCAGTATTTT. Residues: CASSTGTGAFDTQYF.